This is a list of T cell receptor beta chains from one sample in a study of shared clonotypes between healthy human individuals. The repertoire was sequenced with immunoSEQ multiplex PCR; TCRdb's copy has only in-frame clones and lacks some. The table has about half a million clones, approximately 82% seen once. Sequenced input: PBMCs. The source is a woman aged 40 to 50 in good health. Some clones in this sample may be carry-over from other donors' samples. Each CDR3 is given with its conserved first and last residue. A D gene is named only where the DNA matches it firmly. Clone size, where shown, is once, few, many, or a class for clones that have expanded.

d_gene: -
v_gene: TRBV9
j_gene: TRBJ1-4
len: 14
abundance: -
CDR3aa: CASSQGRLGEKLFF
CDR3nt: TGTGCCAGCAGTCAAGGCCGTCTTGGTGAAAAACTGTTTTTT

d_gene: -
v_gene: TRBV29-1
j_gene: TRBJ1-1
len: 11
abundance: few
CDR3aa: CSVGVNTEAFF
CDR3nt: TGCAGCGTTGGCGTGAACACTGAAGCTTTCTTT

d_gene: -
v_gene: TRBV18
j_gene: TRBJ2-3
len: 16
abundance: -
CDR3aa: CASSRAGGHSTDTQYF
CDR3nt: TGTGCCAGCTCACGTGCTGGTGGACACAGCACAGATACGCAGTATTTT

d_gene: -
v_gene: TRBV19
j_gene: TRBJ2-6
len: 14
abundance: -
CDR3aa: CASSIATGANVLTF
CDR3nt: TGTGCCAGTAGTATCGCGACTGGGGCCAACGTCCTGACTTTC

d_gene: TRBD1
v_gene: TRBV6-6
j_gene: TRBJ1-1
len: 15
abundance: -
CDR3aa: CASSSIDRGLTEAFF
CDR3nt: TGTGCCAGCAGTTCCATTGACAGGGGGCTCACTGAAGCTTTCTTT

d_gene: TRBD1
v_gene: TRBV6-6
j_gene: TRBJ1-2
len: 14
abundance: -
CDR3aa: CASSYIQGTQGYTF
CDR3nt: TGTGCCAGCAGTTATATACAGGGGACGCAAGGCTACACCTTC

d_gene: -
v_gene: TRBV11-2
j_gene: TRBJ2-5
len: 13
abundance: -
CDR3aa: CASSLAGVETQYF
CDR3nt: TGTGCCAGCAGCTTGGCAGGGGTAGAGACCCAGTACTTC

d_gene: TRBD1
v_gene: TRBV2
j_gene: TRBJ1-1
len: 14
abundance: many
CDR3aa: CASSGWEGQVEAFF
CDR3nt: TGTGCCAGCAGTGGATGGGAGGGACAGGTCGAAGCTTTCTTT

d_gene: TRBD2
v_gene: TRBV5-1
j_gene: TRBJ2-3
len: 17
abundance: few
CDR3aa: CASSFLPSGGRGDTQYF
CDR3nt: TGCGCCAGCAGCTTCTTACCAAGCGGGGGAAGGGGAGATACGCAGTATTTT

d_gene: TRBD1
v_gene: TRBV28
j_gene: TRBJ1-5
len: 15
abundance: -
CDR3aa: CASSKIDRVDQPQHF
CDR3nt: TGTGCCAGCAGTAAAATTGACAGGGTGGATCAGCCCCAGCATTTT

d_gene: TRBD2
v_gene: TRBV29-1
j_gene: TRBJ2-5
len: 14
abundance: -
CDR3aa: CSALPTSVQETQYF
CDR3nt: TGCAGCGCCCTCCCTACTAGCGTCCAAGAGACCCAGTACTTC

d_gene: TRBD1
v_gene: TRBV19
j_gene: TRBJ1-5
len: 15
abundance: -
CDR3aa: CASSTGQGLGEPQHF
CDR3nt: TGTGCCAGTAGTACAGGACAGGGCCTAGGGGAGCCCCAGCATTTT

d_gene: -
v_gene: TRBV5-5
j_gene: TRBJ2-7
len: 14
abundance: -
CDR3aa: CASSFQEGSYEQYF
CDR3nt: TGTGCCAGCAGCTTCCAGGAGGGCTCCTACGAGCAGTACTTC

d_gene: TRBD2
v_gene: TRBV7-2
j_gene: TRBJ2-7
len: 15
abundance: -
CDR3aa: CASSISGIDSYEQYF
CDR3nt: TGTGCCAGCAGCATTAGCGGGATCGACTCCTACGAGCAGTACTTC

d_gene: TRBD2
v_gene: TRBV5-1
j_gene: TRBJ2-2
len: 15
abundance: -
CDR3aa: CASSPTSGTTGELFF
CDR3nt: TGCGCCAGCAGCCCTACTAGCGGCACCACCGGGGAGCTGTTTTTT

d_gene: TRBD2
v_gene: TRBV5-6
j_gene: TRBJ2-7
len: 17
abundance: -
CDR3aa: CASSWGGLAESSYEQYF
CDR3nt: TGTGCCAGCAGCTGGGGGGGACTAGCGGAGAGCTCCTACGAGCAGTACTTC

d_gene: TRBD1
v_gene: TRBV7-9
j_gene: TRBJ1-1
len: 14
abundance: -
CDR3aa: CASSSGQGDTEAFF
CDR3nt: TGTGCCAGCAGCTCCGGACAGGGTGACACTGAAGCTTTCTTT

d_gene: -
v_gene: TRBV27
j_gene: TRBJ1-1
len: 13
abundance: medium-sized
CDR3aa: CASSLSRDTEAFF
CDR3nt: TGTGCCAGCAGTTTAAGCAGGGACACTGAAGCTTTCTTT

d_gene: -
v_gene: TRBV19
j_gene: TRBJ2-5
len: 12
abundance: -
CDR3aa: CACGGYQETQYF
CDR3nt: TGTGCCTGCGGTGGGTACCAAGAGACCCAGTACTTC

d_gene: -
v_gene: TRBV5-6
j_gene: TRBJ2-1
len: 15
abundance: -
CDR3aa: CASSSLWGSYNEQFF
CDR3nt: TGTGCCAGCAGCTCACTATGGGGCTCCTACAATGAGCAGTTCTTC

d_gene: TRBD1
v_gene: TRBV5-1
j_gene: TRBJ1-4
len: 15
abundance: -
CDR3aa: CASSLAGQGSEKLFF
CDR3nt: TGCGCCAGCAGCTTGGCGGGACAGGGAAGTGAAAAACTGTTTTTT

d_gene: -
v_gene: TRBV9
j_gene: TRBJ1-5
len: 15
abundance: -
CDR3aa: CASSVDSLSNQPQHF
CDR3nt: TGTGCCAGCAGCGTAGACAGTCTTAGCAATCAGCCCCAGCATTTT

d_gene: -
v_gene: TRBV5-4
j_gene: TRBJ2-2
len: 13
abundance: -
CDR3aa: CASRALASGELFF
CDR3nt: TGTGCCAGCAGGGCTCTAGCGTCTGGGGAGCTGTTTTTT

d_gene: TRBD1
v_gene: TRBV7-9
j_gene: TRBJ2-3
len: 15
abundance: -
CDR3aa: CASSLGTGVQDTQYF
CDR3nt: TGTGCCAGCAGCTTAGGGACAGGAGTTCAGGATACGCAGTATTTT

d_gene: TRBD2
v_gene: TRBV7-2
j_gene: TRBJ2-2
len: 15
abundance: -
CDR3aa: CASSLAGGQDGELFF
CDR3nt: TGTGCCAGCAGCTTAGCGGGAGGGCAAGACGGGGAGCTGTTTTTT

d_gene: -
v_gene: TRBV14
j_gene: TRBJ2-6
len: 15
abundance: -
CDR3aa: CASSQQFSGANVLTF
CDR3nt: TGTGCCAGCAGCCAACAATTCTCTGGGGCCAACGTCCTGACTTTC

d_gene: -
v_gene: TRBV18
j_gene: TRBJ2-2
len: 15
abundance: -
CDR3aa: CASSEQGTNTGELFF
CDR3nt: TGTGCCAGCTCAGAACAGGGAACGAACACCGGGGAGCTGTTTTTT

d_gene: -
v_gene: TRBV18
j_gene: TRBJ2-2
len: 15
abundance: -
CDR3aa: CASSPGTGSTGELFF
CDR3nt: TGTGCCAGCTCACCGGGCACAGGGTCCACCGGGGAGCTGTTTTTT

d_gene: -
v_gene: TRBV25-1
j_gene: TRBJ2-7
len: 15
abundance: few
CDR3aa: CASSEWGTNSYEQYF
CDR3nt: TGTGCCAGCAGTGAATGGGGCACCAACTCCTACGAGCAGTACTTC

d_gene: -
v_gene: TRBV4-1
j_gene: TRBJ2-1
len: 20
abundance: -
CDR3aa: CASSQEPRGLLATTVDEQFF
CDR3nt: TGCGCCAGCAGCCAAGAACCCCGAGGGCTACTAGCAACGACGGTCGATGAGCAGTTCTTC

d_gene: -
v_gene: TRBV15
j_gene: TRBJ2-7
len: 13
abundance: once
CDR3aa: CATGRDPGYEQYF
CDR3nt: TGTGCCACCGGCCGGGACCCCGGCTACGAGCAGTACTTC

d_gene: -
v_gene: TRBV7-6
j_gene: TRBJ2-3
len: 13
abundance: -
CDR3aa: CASRSRETDTQYF
CDR3nt: TGTGCCAGCAGGTCACGGGAGACTGATACGCAGTATTTT

d_gene: -
v_gene: TRBV27
j_gene: TRBJ2-7
len: 13
abundance: few
CDR3aa: CASTGPWAYEQYF
CDR3nt: TGTGCCAGCACGGGGCCCTGGGCCTACGAGCAGTACTTC

d_gene: -
v_gene: TRBV15
j_gene: TRBJ2-3
len: 13
abundance: few
CDR3aa: CATSRDQRSAQYF
CDR3nt: TGTGCCACCAGCAGGGATCAACGGTCGGCGCAGTATTTT

d_gene: -
v_gene: TRBV5-6
j_gene: TRBJ1-2
len: 14
abundance: -
CDR3aa: CASTEGPLVDGYTF
CDR3nt: TGTGCCAGCACCGAGGGGCCACTAGTAGATGGCTACACCTTC

d_gene: TRBD1
v_gene: TRBV30
j_gene: TRBJ2-7
len: 14
abundance: -
CDR3aa: CASTPGTDSYEQYF
CDR3nt: TGTGCCTCAACCCCCGGGACAGATTCCTACGAGCAGTACTTC

d_gene: TRBD2
v_gene: TRBV4-3
j_gene: TRBJ2-2
len: 16
abundance: -
CDR3aa: CASSQYLAGGTGELFF
CDR3nt: TGCGCCAGCAGCCAATACCTAGCGGGAGGTACCGGGGAGCTGTTTTTT

d_gene: -
v_gene: TRBV27
j_gene: TRBJ2-7
len: 14
abundance: -
CDR3aa: CASSLSVSSYEQYF
CDR3nt: TGTGCCAGCAGTTTATCGGTTAGCTCCTACGAGCAGTACTTC

d_gene: -
v_gene: TRBV19
j_gene: TRBJ1-1
len: 16
abundance: -
CDR3aa: CASSPGGAILPAEAFF
CDR3nt: TGTGCCAGTAGCCCGGGGGGGGCGATCCTCCCGGCTGAAGCTTTCTTT

d_gene: -
v_gene: TRBV30
j_gene: TRBJ2-7
len: 13
abundance: -
CDR3aa: CAWSLAGGGEQYF
CDR3nt: TGTGCCTGGAGTCTTGCAGGGGGAGGCGAGCAGTACTTC